Listed below are T cell receptor beta chains from one sample, sequenced in a study of OX40 agonist ivuxolimab in advanced cancers. Profiling relied on immunoSEQ multiplex PCR, and the TCRdb table lists in-frame clones only, not all of them. There are about 71,000 clones in the sample; roughly three quarters occur only once, and more than 4% lies in the top ten. The material was CD4+ or CD8+ T cells sorted from blood, obtained in a trial of the OX40 agonist ivuxolimab. Source of these receptors: an adult with an advanced solid tumor such as melanoma, head and neck, liver or kidney cancer. Each CDR3 is given with its conserved first and last residue. D genes are given only for firm matches. The size of a clone is reported for some rows only, either as once, few or many, or as a class for expanded clones.

d_call	v_call	clone_size	j_call	cdr3_aa	cdr3_nt
.	TRBV5-1	.	TRBJ2-1	CASSWKGLSTNEQFF	TGCGCCAGCAGCTGGAAAGGTCTATCTACAAATGAGCAGTTCTTC
TRBD2	TRBV5-4	.	TRBJ2-1	CASSPVSAGGLNEQFF	TGTGCCAGCAGCCCTGTCTCGGCGGGGGGGCTCAATGAGCAGTTCTTC
TRBD1	TRBV7-2	few	TRBJ1-2	CASSLGQGEGGYTF	TGTGCCAGCAGCTTAGGACAGGGTGAGGGCGGCTACACCTTC
.	TRBV6-1	.	TRBJ2-7	CAITGLRVPYEQYF	TGTGCCATCACGGGATTGCGGGTACCCTACGAGCAGTACTTC
.	TRBV19	.	TRBJ2-7	CASSIEGGTVGYEQYF	TGTGCCAGTAGTATAGAAGGAGGGACTGTAGGCTACGAGCAGTACTTC
.	TRBV30	few	TRBJ1-1	CAWGNTEAFF	TGTGCCTGGGGCAACACTGAAGCTTTCTTT
.	TRBV10-2	.	TRBJ1-3	CASSLGVRGNTIYF	TGCGCCAGCAGTTTAGGCGTTAGGGGAAACACCATATATTTT
TRBD2	TRBV6-1	.	TRBJ2-7	CASSYGTSGFEQYF	TGTGCCAGCAGCTACGGGACTAGCGGGTTCGAGCAGTACTTC
.	TRBV30	.	TRBJ2-2	CAWILSGYTGELFF	TGTGCCTGGATCCTAAGCGGTTACACCGGGGAGCTGTTTTTT
.	TRBV7-3	.	TRBJ2-1	CASSPGESSYNEQFF	TGTGCCAGCAGCCCGGGAGAGAGCTCCTACAATGAGCAGTTCTTC
TRBD1	TRBV6-1	once	TRBJ1-1	CASSELTGDTEAFF	TGTGCCAGCAGTGAACTGACAGGGGACACTGAAGCTTTCTTT
TRBD1	TRBV6-5	.	TRBJ2-7	CASNSRDRGVYEQYF	TGTGCCAGCAACAGCCGGGACAGGGGCGTTTACGAGCAGTACTTC
.	TRBV15	.	TRBJ1-6	CATSREGFENSPLHF	TGTGCCACCAGCAGAGAAGGCTTTGAGAATTCACCCCTCCACTTT
.	TRBV2	.	TRBJ2-1	CASSGALSYNEQFF	TGTGCCAGCAGTGGGGCACTCTCCTACAATGAGCAGTTCTTC
TRBD1	TRBV6-4	.	TRBJ2-3	CASTSGTAEGTDTQYF	TGTGCCAGCACTTCCGGGACAGCTGAGGGCACAGATACGCAGTATTTT
.	TRBV5-1	.	TRBJ1-3	CASSTGAKGNTIYF	TGCGCCAGCAGCACTGGGGCTAAGGGAAACACCATATATTTT
TRBD1	TRBV7-2	.	TRBJ2-5	CASSYQGAQETQYF	TGTGCCAGCAGTTACCAGGGGGCTCAAGAGACCCAGTACTTC
.	TRBV4-2	.	TRBJ1-4	CASSQESDFEKLFF	TGTGCCAGCAGCCAAGAGTCAGACTTTGAAAAACTGTTTTTT
.	TRBV7-2	.	TRBJ1-2	CASSEGSADNYGYTF	TGTGCCAGCAGTGAGGGGAGTGCGGATAACTATGGCTACACCTTC
TRBD1	TRBV29-1	.	TRBJ2-5	CSVITGAETQYF	TGCAGCGTTATTACAGGGGCAGAGACCCAGTACTTC
.	TRBV29-1	once	TRBJ2-7	CSIGGGGTYEQYF	TGCAGTATAGGGGGAGGGGGGACCTACGAGCAGTACTTC
.	TRBV28	.	TRBJ1-1	CASSTSAVSENTEAFF	TGTGCCAGCAGTACCAGTGCGGTGAGTGAGAACACTGAAGCTTTCTTT
TRBD1	TRBV7-3	.	TRBJ2-3	CASSPGTGEDTQYF	TGTGCCAGCAGCCCAGGGACAGGGGAAGATACGCAGTATTTT
.	TRBV7-6	.	TRBJ2-1	CASSIIPAAGEEQFF	TGTGCCAGCAGCATCATCCCGGCGGCCGGAGAAGAGCAGTTCTTC
TRBD1	TRBV7-9	few	TRBJ2-7	CASSITGVNYEQYF	TGTGCCAGCAGCATTACAGGGGTAAACTACGAGCAGTACTTC
.	TRBV7-8	.	TRBJ2-1	CASSLRIANSNEQFF	TGTGCCAGCAGCTTGAGGATAGCGAATAGCAATGAGCAGTTCTTC
TRBD2	TRBV19	few	TRBJ2-7	CASSIAGGTYEQYF	TGTGCCAGTAGTATTGCGGGGGGTACCTACGAGCAGTACTTC
.	TRBV6-5	few	TRBJ1-1	CASSLDRPNTEAFF	TGTGCCAGCAGTCTCGACAGGCCGAACACTGAAGCTTTCTTT
TRBD2	TRBV4-1	.	TRBJ2-7	CASSRLAEIYEQYF	TGCGCCAGCAGTAGACTAGCGGAGATCTACGAGCAGTACTTC
.	TRBV2	.	TRBJ2-4	CASSEFGGLAKNIQYF	TGTGCCAGCAGTGAGTTTGGGGGTCTAGCCAAAAACATTCAGTACTTC
TRBD1	TRBV28	.	TRBJ1-3	CASSLSTGGRSGNTIYF	TGTGCCAGCAGTTTATCGACAGGGGGGCGCTCTGGAAACACCATATATTTT
.	TRBV28	.	TRBJ1-2	CASSRYGYTF	TGTGCCAGCAGCAGGTATGGCTACACCTTC